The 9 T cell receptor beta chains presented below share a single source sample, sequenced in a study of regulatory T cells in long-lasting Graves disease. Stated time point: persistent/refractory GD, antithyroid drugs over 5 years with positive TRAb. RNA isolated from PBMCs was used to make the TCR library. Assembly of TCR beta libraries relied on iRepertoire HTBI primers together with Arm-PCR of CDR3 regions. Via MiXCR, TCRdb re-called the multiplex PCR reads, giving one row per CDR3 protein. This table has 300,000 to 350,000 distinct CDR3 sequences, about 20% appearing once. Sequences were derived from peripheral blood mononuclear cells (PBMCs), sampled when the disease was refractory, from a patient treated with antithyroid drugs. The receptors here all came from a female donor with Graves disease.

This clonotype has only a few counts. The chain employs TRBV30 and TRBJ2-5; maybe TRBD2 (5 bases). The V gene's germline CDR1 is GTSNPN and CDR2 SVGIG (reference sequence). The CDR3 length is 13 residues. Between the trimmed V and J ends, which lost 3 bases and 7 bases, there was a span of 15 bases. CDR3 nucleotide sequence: TGTGCCTGGAGCCGGGCCCCTGGGAGGACCCAGTACTTC. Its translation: CAWSRAPGRTQYF.

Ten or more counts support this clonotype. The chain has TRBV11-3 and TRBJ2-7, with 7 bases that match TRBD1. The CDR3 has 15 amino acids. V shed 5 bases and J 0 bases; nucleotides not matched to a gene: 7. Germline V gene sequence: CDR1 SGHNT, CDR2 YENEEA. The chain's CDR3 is CASSPGQQSSYEQYF. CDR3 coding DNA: TGTGCCAGCAGCCCGGGACAGCAGAGCTCCTACGAGCAGTACTTC.

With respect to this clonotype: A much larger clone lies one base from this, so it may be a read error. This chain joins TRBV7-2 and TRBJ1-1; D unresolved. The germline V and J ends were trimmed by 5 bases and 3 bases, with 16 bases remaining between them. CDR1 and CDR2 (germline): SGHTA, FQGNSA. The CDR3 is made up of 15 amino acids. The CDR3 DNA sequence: TGTGCCAGCAGCAACGCGTTCCATGTGGACACTGAAGCTTTCTTT. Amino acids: CASSNAFHVDTEAFF.

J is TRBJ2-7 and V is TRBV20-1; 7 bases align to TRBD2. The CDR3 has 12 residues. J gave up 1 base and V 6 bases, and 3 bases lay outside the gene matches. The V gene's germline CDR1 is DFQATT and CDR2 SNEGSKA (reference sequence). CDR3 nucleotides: TGCAGTGCCGGGGAGGGATCCTACGAGCAGTACTTC. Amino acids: CSAGEGSYEQYF.

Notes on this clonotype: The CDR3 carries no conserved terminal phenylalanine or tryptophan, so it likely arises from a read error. CDR3 sequence (DNA): TGTGCCATCAGCCTAAGCCCGGGCGGGACGGCAGATACGCAGTATTCT. Its protein product is CAISLSPGGTADTQYS. V is TRBV10-3 and J is TRBJ2-3, with a possible D match to TRBD2 (6 bases). The V end was cut by 6 bases, the J end by 4 bases, with 20 bases between. Germline lookup yields CDR1 ENHRY and CDR2 SYGVKD. The CDR3 consists of 16 residues.

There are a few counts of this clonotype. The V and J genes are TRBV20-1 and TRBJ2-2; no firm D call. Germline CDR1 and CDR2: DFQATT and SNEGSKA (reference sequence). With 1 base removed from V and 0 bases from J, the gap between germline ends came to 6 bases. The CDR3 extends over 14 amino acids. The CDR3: CSARGTANTGELFF. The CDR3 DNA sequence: TGCAGTGCTAGAGGGACCGCGAACACCGGGGAGCTGTTTTTT.

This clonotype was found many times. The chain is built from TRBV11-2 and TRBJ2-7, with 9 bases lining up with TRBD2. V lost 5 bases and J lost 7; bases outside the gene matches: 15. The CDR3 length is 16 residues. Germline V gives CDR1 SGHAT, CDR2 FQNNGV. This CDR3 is CASSLAGRRGGPEQYF. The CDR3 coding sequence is TGTGCCAGCAGCCTAGCGGGCCGGCGGGGGGGCCCGGAGCAGTACTTC.

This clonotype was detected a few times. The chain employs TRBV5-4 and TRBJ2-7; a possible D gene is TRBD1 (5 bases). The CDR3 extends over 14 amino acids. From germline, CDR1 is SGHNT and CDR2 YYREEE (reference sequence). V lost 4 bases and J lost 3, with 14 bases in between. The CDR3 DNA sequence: TGTGCCAGCAGCCATTGGGGCAGGCACTACGAGCAGTACTTC. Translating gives CASSHWGRHYEQYF.

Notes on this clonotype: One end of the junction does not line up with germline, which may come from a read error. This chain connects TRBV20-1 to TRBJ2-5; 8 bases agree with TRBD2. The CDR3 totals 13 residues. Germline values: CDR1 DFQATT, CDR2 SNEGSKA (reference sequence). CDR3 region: CSARGTRQETQYF. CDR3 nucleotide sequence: TGCAGTGCCAGAGGGACTAGACAAGAGACCCAGTACTTC.